The 24 T cell receptor beta chains given below trace back to one sample, sequenced in a study of blood T cell repertoires in COVID-19. Only in-frame clones appear in the TCRdb table, and some are missing; sequencing was by immunoSEQ multiplex PCR. The sample lists tens of thousands of clones, over 65% occurring once. Sample: peripheral blood. The receptors were sampled from a man in his 70s with COVID-19, enrolled during active disease.

J is TRBJ2-1 and V is TRBV6-2 or TRBV6-3, with TRBD2 identical over 8 bases. V was pared by 0 bases and J by 3 bases, with 7 bases of the junction left unmatched. This CDR3 spans 17 amino acids. Germline-derived CDR1 and CDR2 are MNHEY and SVGEGT. CDR3 DNA sequence: TGTGCCAGCAGTTACTCGGGCGGGAGGATCGTCTACAATGAGCAGTTCTTC. Protein product: CASSYSGGRIVYNEQFF.

The chain links TRBV19 to TRBJ2-1; D unresolved. CDR1 is LNHDA, CDR2 SQIVND, per germline (reference sequence). CDR3 length equals 15 residues. V lost 7 bases, J lost 8 bases, and 21 bases lay in between. The DNA of the CDR3 is TGTGCCAGTACCTCAGACTCCCGGCCCGGCGATGAGCAGTTCTTC. Its translation: CASTSDSRPGDEQFF.

This chain links TRBV28 with TRBJ1-2, with D tentatively TRBD1 (5 bases). CDR3 length: 15 residues. In germline, CDR1 is MDHEN, CDR2 SYDVKM. Trimming took off 5 bases at V and 2 bases at J, with 15 bases between the two ends. The CDR3 loop reads CASSLTGDLNYGYTF. DNA for the CDR3: TGTGCCAGCAGTCTTACAGGAGACTTGAACTATGGCTACACCTTC.

The rearrangement links TRBV7-2 to TRBJ2-1, with 7 bases identical to TRBD2. The CDR3 extends over 22 amino acids. V trimming: 0 bases; J trimming: 0 bases; junction bases outside the gene matches: 20. Germline V lookup: CDR1 SGHTA, CDR2 FQGNSA. CDR3 amino acids: CASSLAALRSREIRASYNEQFF. The CDR3 bases are TGTGCCAGCAGCTTAGCCGCACTACGCTCGCGGGAGATTAGGGCCTCCTACAATGAGCAGTTCTTC.

The genes are TRBV28 and TRBJ2-4; 15 bases fit TRBD2. In germline, CDR1 is MDHEN, CDR2 SYDVKM. The CDR3 has 20 amino acids. J was trimmed by 0 bases and V by 8 bases; bases with no gene match: 14. The DNA for the CDR3 is TGTGCCAGCCTGGACAGGGAAGGGACTAGCGGGGGGCTAGCCAAAAACATTCAGTACTTC. This sequence encodes CASLDREGTSGGLAKNIQYF.

This clone appeared many times. CDR3: CASSPPTANTEAFF. In DNA, the CDR3 is TGTGCCAGTAGCCCCCCGACAGCGAACACTGAAGCTTTCTTT. The chain uses TRBV19 and TRBJ1-1; a possible D gene is TRBD1 (5 bases). Germline assignment: CDR1 LNHDA and CDR2 SQIVND (reference sequence). The V and J ends lost 6 bases and 1 base respectively, with 12 bases between them. This CDR3 has 14 amino acids.

This chain uses TRBV28 with TRBJ2-7; the match to TRBD2 covers 9 bases. V gave up 5 bases and J gave up 6 bases; unmatched junction bases: 14. CDR1 and CDR2 (germline): MDHEN, SYDVKM. The CDR3 runs 16 residues. CDR3 in DNA: TGTGCCAGCAGTCCCGGTGGTAGCGGGAGTAAGGGCGAGCAGTACTTC. This gives the protein CASSPGGSGSKGEQYF.

The CDR3 region is CASSLHSGGGGYGYTF. DNA of the CDR3: TGTGCCAGCAGTCTCCACTCCGGAGGGGGCGGCTATGGCTACACCTTC. The chain joins TRBV28 to TRBJ1-2; 7 bases line up with TRBD1. The V segment lost 5 bases and the J segment 4 bases; nucleotides outside the gene matches: 13. This CDR3 has 16 amino acids. Germline values: CDR1 MDHEN, CDR2 SYDVKM.

This chain connects TRBV28 to TRBJ1-2, with D possibly matching TRBD1 (5 bases). Germline V lookup: CDR1 MDHEN, CDR2 SYDVKM. Trimming stripped 8 bases from V and 1 base from J, with 20 bases between. The CDR3 spans 16 residues. The CDR3 loop is CASQGHHYRVNYGYTF. The CDR3 DNA is TGTGCCAGCCAGGGCCACCACTACCGGGTTAACTATGGCTACACCTTC.

This clone was observed a few times. In DNA, the CDR3 is TGTGCCAGTAGTAAGGACTATAAGCGGTGGGAGACCCAGTACTTC. Residues: CASSKDYKRWETQYF. The gene calls are TRBV19 and TRBJ2-5, with D tentatively TRBD2 (6 bases). This CDR3 comprises 15 residues. CDR1 is LNHDA, CDR2 SQIVND, per germline (reference sequence). V lost 4 bases and J lost 5, with 17 bases in between.

This clone was detected once. V and J are TRBV5-6 and TRBJ1-5; D is uncertain. The CDR3 consists of 15 residues. Per the germline V gene, CDR1 is SGHDT and CDR2 is YYEEEE. V shed 0 bases and J shed 5 bases, with 12 bases lying between them. The CDR3 DNA follows: TGTGCCAGCAGCTTGGGACGGGGAGATTATCAGCCCCAGCATTTT. Encoded protein: CASSLGRGDYQPQHF.

This clone was recorded a few times. The chain couples TRBV5-4 to TRBJ2-7; D could derive from TRBD1 or TRBD2 (5 bases each). Trimming stripped 4 bases from V and 3 bases from J, with 11 bases between. Looked up from germline, CDR1 is SGHNT and CDR2 is YYREEE (reference sequence). The CDR3 runs 13 residues. CDR3 bases: TGTGCCAGCAGCCTGGGACGGAGCTACGAGCAGTACTTC. It encodes CASSLGRSYEQYF.

V is TRBV5-1 and J is TRBJ2-1; 11 bases are a match to TRBD2. V was pared by 1 base and J by 7 bases, with 7 bases of the junction left unmatched. The V gene's germline CDR1 is SGHRS and CDR2 YFSETQ. CDR3 length: 16 amino acids. The CDR3 bases are TGCGCCAGCAGCTTGCCTTCTAGCGGGAGGCAAAATGAGCAGTTCTTC. The encoded protein is CASSLPSSGRQNEQFF.

The genes are TRBV5-5 and TRBJ1-4, with a possible D match to TRBD1 (5 bases). Germline assignment: CDR1 SGHKS and CDR2 YYEKEE (reference sequence). Trimming took 4 bases from V and 7 from J, leaving 17 bases between them. The CDR3 is 15 residues long. The CDR3 is CASSPTSGGSEKLFF. The CDR3 DNA is TGTGCCAGCAGCCCAACCTCGGGGGGAAGTGAAAAACTGTTTTTT.

This chain joins TRBV5-1 and TRBJ2-3; D uncertain. V lost 4 bases and J 5 bases, leaving 8 bases between the germline ends. Germline V CDR1 and CDR2: SGHRS, YFSETQ. This CDR3 contains 12 residues. CDR3 DNA sequence: TGCGCCAGCAGCCTACTCGTAGATACGCAGTATTTT. This gives the protein CASSLLVDTQYF.

The chain links TRBV19 to TRBJ1-6; 7 bases are a match to TRBD1. CDR1 and CDR2 (germline): LNHDA, SQIVND (reference sequence). V was pared by 7 bases and J by 3 bases, with 6 bases of the junction left unmatched. The CDR3 loop spans 15 amino acids. CDR3 in DNA: TGTGCCAGTACCCGGGACAGCTTCTATAATTCACCCCTCCACTTT. Translated, it gives CASTRDSFYNSPLHF.

The chain employs TRBV9 and TRBJ2-7; unclear D gene. CDR1 and CDR2 (germline): SGDLS, YYNGEE. This CDR3 is 14 amino acids long. V dropped 0 bases and J dropped 2 bases, with 9 bases sitting between them. The CDR3 nucleotides read TGTGCCAGCAGCGTAGGGTCCCTACCCTACGAGCAGTACTTC. It yields the protein CASSVGSLPYEQYF. Based on the CDR3 plus reference TRBV9 and TRBJ2-7, the full variable domain is DSGVTQTPKHLITATGQRVTLRCSPRSGDLSVYWYQQSLDQGLQFLIQYYNGEERAKGNILERFSAQQFPDLHSELNLSSLELGDSALYFCASSVGSLPYEQYFGPGTRLTVT.

This chain connects TRBV30 to TRBJ2-3; a weak D match, TRBD2 (6 bases). The ends were cut back, 4 bases at V and 5 bases at J, with 13 bases in the middle. There are 13 residues in the CDR3. CDR1 is GTSNPN, CDR2 SVGIG, per germline (reference sequence). CDR3 residues: CAWKSGVGDTQYF. The CDR3 coding sequence is TGTGCCTGGAAGTCGGGGGTGGGAGATACGCAGTATTTT. Supplemented by reference TRBV30 and TRBJ2-3, the full variable domain reads SQTIHQWPATLVQPVGSPLSLECTVEGTSNPNLYWYRQAAGRGLQLLFYSVGIGQISSEVPQNLSASRPQDRQFILSSKKLLLSDSGFYLCAWKSGVGDTQYFGPGTRLTVL.

The chain uses TRBV12-3 or TRBV12-4 and TRBJ1-1; D unresolved. The V gene lost 4 bases and the J gene lost 5 bases, with 8 bases spanning the gap. The CDR3 runs to 12 residues. CDR3 amino acids: CASSSTFTEAFF. CDR3 coding DNA: TGTGCCAGCAGTTCGACTTTTACTGAAGCTTTCTTT.

The V and J genes are TRBV28 and TRBJ1-5, with 9 bases aligning to TRBD1. Germline V lookup: CDR1 MDHEN, CDR2 SYDVKM. The CDR3 spans 16 residues. J lost 4 bases, V lost 6 bases, and 10 bases had no gene match. Here the CDR3 reads CASRIGTGPWNQPQHF. CDR3 DNA sequence: TGTGCCAGCAGGATAGGGACAGGGCCTTGGAATCAGCCCCAGCATTTT.

The rearrangement links TRBV11-2 to TRBJ2-1; 12 bases fit TRBD2. V lost 5 bases and J lost 4; bases outside the gene matches: 6. Looked up from germline, CDR1 is SGHAT and CDR2 is FQNNGV. The CDR3 is made up of 16 amino acids. CDR3 sequence reads: CASSLRLAGVYNEQFF. As DNA, the CDR3 is TGTGCCAGCAGCCTAAGACTAGCGGGAGTATACAATGAGCAGTTCTTC.

CDR3 amino acids: CAADGEGRGRTGNTIYF. The CDR3 DNA is TGTGCCGCGGACGGGGAAGGCAGGGGGCGAACTGGAAACACCATATATTTT. This chain joins TRBV24-1 and TRBJ1-3; TRBD1 aligns across 8 bases. The CDR3 is 17 amino acids. Germline assignment: CDR1 KGHDR and CDR2 SFDVKD. V trimming: 12 bases; J trimming: 2 bases; junction bases outside the gene matches: 17.

The J gene is TRBJ1-5, the V gene TRBV29-1; D is unclear. Looked up from germline, CDR1 is SQVTM and CDR2 is ANQGSEA. V was pared by 5 bases and J by 0 bases, with 8 bases between. CDR3 length equals 13 residues. This chain's CDR3 is CSVSDNSNQPQHF. CDR3 nucleotides: TGCAGCGTTTCCGACAATAGCAATCAGCCCCAGCATTTT.

There are a few counts of this clone. The chain employs TRBV18 and TRBJ2-1; D remains ambiguous. Germline V gene sequence: CDR1 KGHSH, CDR2 LQKENI. This CDR3 region has 13 residues. V shed 3 bases and J shed 9 bases, with 12 bases lying between them. For the CDR3, the DNA is TGTGCCAGCTCACCGGCGGAGAGAAGTGAGCAGTTCTTC. This gives the protein CASSPAERSEQFF.